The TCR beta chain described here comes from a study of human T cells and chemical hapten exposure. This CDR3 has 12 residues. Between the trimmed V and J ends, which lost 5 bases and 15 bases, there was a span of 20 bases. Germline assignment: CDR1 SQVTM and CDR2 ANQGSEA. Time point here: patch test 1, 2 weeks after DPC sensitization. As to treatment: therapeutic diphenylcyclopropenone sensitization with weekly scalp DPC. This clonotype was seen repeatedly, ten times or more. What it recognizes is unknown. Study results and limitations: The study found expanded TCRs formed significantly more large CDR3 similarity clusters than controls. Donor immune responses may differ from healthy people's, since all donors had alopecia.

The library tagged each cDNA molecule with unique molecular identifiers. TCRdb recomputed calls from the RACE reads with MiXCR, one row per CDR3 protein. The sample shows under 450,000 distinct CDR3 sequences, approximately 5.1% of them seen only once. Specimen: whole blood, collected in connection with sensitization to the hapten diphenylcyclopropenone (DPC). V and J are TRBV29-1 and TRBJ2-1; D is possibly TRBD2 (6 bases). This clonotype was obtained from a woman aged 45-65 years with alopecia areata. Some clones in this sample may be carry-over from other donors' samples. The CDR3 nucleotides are TGCAGCGTTTGGGGGGTAGCAGGAGTAACGTTCTTC. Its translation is CSVWGVAGVTFF.